The next 27 T cell receptor beta chains were all read from a single sample in a study of read filtering for tumor transcriptome and immune sequencing. This library used around 400 ng RNA and molecular barcoded adaptors spanning alpha/delta and beta/gamma chains. TCRdb re-derived calls from the reads in MiXCR, one entry per CDR3 protein. The sample has 50,000 or so distinct CDR3 sequences; about 12% are singletons. What was sequenced was a population of CD138-negative cells sorted from bone marrow. Source of these receptors: a donor at least 40 years old with multiple myeloma.

This clonotype was counted at least ten times. This chain links TRBV7-3 with TRBJ2-2; a possible D gene is TRBD2 (6 bases). The CDR3 contains 15 residues. V was shortened by 8 bases and J by 5 bases, with 18 bases between the two germline ends. From germline, CDR1 is SGHTA and CDR2 FQGTGA. CDR3 sequence (DNA): TGTGCCAGCGGCATGGCTGGGGCGGGAACCGGGGAGCTGTTTTTT. It is translated as CASGMAGAGTGELFF.

This clonotype was observed at least ten times. The chain is built from TRBV3-1 and TRBJ2-7, with a tentative D call TRBD1 (5 bases). The CDR3 runs to 13 residues. Between the trimmed V and J ends, which lost 5 bases and 2 bases, there was a span of 10 bases. Per germline, CDR1 LGHDT and CDR2 YNNKEL (reference sequence). This CDR3 is CASSKGATYEQYF. The CDR3 DNA reads as TGTGCCAGCAGCAAAGGGGCTACCTACGAGCAGTACTTC.

This clonotype was found many times. The genes are TRBV19 and TRBJ2-1, with 7 bases lining up with TRBD2. Germline V gene sequence: CDR1 LNHDA, CDR2 SQIVND (reference sequence). The CDR3 has 13 amino acids. After removal of 9 bases from V and 0 bases from J, the junction contained 2 bases not matched to a gene. CDR3 loop: CASRDYSYNEQFF. The CDR3 region has the DNA TGTGCCAGCCGGGACTACTCCTACAATGAGCAGTTCTTC.

This clonotype appeared many times. The V and J genes are TRBV29-1 and TRBJ1-5; tentative D call: TRBD1 (5 bases). This CDR3 has 14 amino acids. Germline-derived CDR1 and CDR2 are SQVTM and ANQGSEA. Trimming took off 5 bases at V and 0 bases at J, with 11 bases between the two ends. The CDR3 DNA follows: TGCAGCGTTACGACAGACTATAGCAATCAGCCCCAGCATTTT. Its protein is CSVTTDYSNQPQHF. The full variable domain, its missing parts supplied by reference TRBV29-1 and TRBJ1-5, is SAVISQKPSRDICQRGTSLTIQCQVDSQVTMMFWYRQQPGQSLTLIATANQGSEATYESGFVIDKFPISRPNLTFSTLTVSNMSPEDSSIYLCSVTTDYSNQPQHFGDGTRLSIL.

About this clonotype itself: This CDR3 is missing its conserved last phenylalanine or tryptophan, likely due to a read error. The chain combines TRBV6-2 or TRBV6-3 with TRBJ2-1; 12 nucleotides align to TRBD2. This CDR3 has 17 residues. In germline, CDR1 is MNHEY, CDR2 SVGEGT. The CDR3 nucleotides read TGTGCCTGCAGTACGATATCTAGCGGGAGGGCCAACAATGAGCAGTTCTCC. The encoded protein is CACSTISSGRANNEQFS.

As to this clonotype: This may arise from a read error, as a much more abundant clone is one base away. This chain connects TRBV27 to TRBJ2-2, with TRBD2 matching over 10 bases. There are 18 residues in the CDR3. In germline, CDR1 is MNHEY, CDR2 SMNVEV (reference sequence). The CDR3 region has the DNA TGTGCCAGCAGCCATGCTAGCGGGGGATTTCCCGGGACCGGGAAGCTGTTTTTT. As protein: CASSHASGGFPGTGKLFF.

In its sample, this clonotype was seen many times. The rearrangement uses TRBV4-3 and TRBJ2-2; D is perhaps TRBD1 (6 bases). Germline V gene lookup returns CDR1 LGHNA and CDR2 YSLEER. Trimming removed 1 base from V and 1 base from J, with 10 bases in between. CDR3 length: 16 amino acids. The CDR3 here is CASSQGKGQNTGELFF. CDR3 DNA sequence: TGCGCCAGCAGCCAAGGAAAGGGACAGAACACCGGGGAGCTGTTTTTT.

This clonotype was counted ten times or more. The chain recombines TRBV27 with TRBJ2-3; 11 bases line up with TRBD1. The J segment lost 6 bases and the V segment lost 7 bases, leaving 12 bases of the junction unmatched. Germline loops: CDR1 MNHEY, CDR2 SMNVEV (reference sequence). The CDR3 length is 16 residues. In DNA form, the CDR3 reads TGTGCCAGCACCAAAGGTCGGGGACAGGGGGAGGATACGCAGTATTTT. Its protein is CASTKGRGQGEDTQYF.

This clonotype has a count of ten or more. The chain uses TRBV5-6 and TRBJ1-2, with TRBD1 matching 10 bases. Germline V lookup: CDR1 SGHDT, CDR2 YYEEEE. The trim removed 6 bases at V and 7 bases at J, leaving 12 bases unmatched. The CDR3 has 15 residues. The CDR3 here is CASIPRRQGALGYTF. The CDR3, as DNA: TGTGCCAGCATTCCCCGGCGACAGGGGGCGCTTGGCTACACCTTC.

In its sample, this clonotype was seen many times. CDR3 bases: TGTGCCAGCAGCTCTAAAAGAAACACTGAAGCTTTCTTT. This gives the protein CASSSKRNTEAFF. V and J are TRBV7-6 and TRBJ1-1; no reliable D call. The germline V gene has CDR1 SGHVS and CDR2 FNYEAQ. Trimming left V 4 bases short and J 2 bases short, with 8 bases between. The CDR3 consists of 13 residues.

This clonotype has ten or more counts. This chain joins TRBV20-1 and TRBJ2-7; 12 bases fit TRBD2. From germline, CDR1 is DFQATT and CDR2 SNEGSKA (reference sequence). This CDR3 region has 16 residues. V lost 1 base and J lost 5; bases outside the gene matches: 9. The CDR3 bases are TGCAGTGCTAGAGCCTCTAGCGGGAGGGCCGGAGACGAGCAGTACTTC. It translates to CSARASSGRAGDEQYF.

This clonotype was recorded at least ten times. The chain uses TRBV5-4 and TRBJ2-3; 10 bases agree with TRBD2. The CDR3 is 16 amino acids. CDR1 and CDR2 from the germline V gene are SGHNT and YYREEE (reference sequence). V gave up 6 bases and J gave up 1 base; unmatched junction bases: 8. The CDR3 sequence is CASTTFLAGGTDTQYF. CDR3 nucleotides: TGTGCCAGCACCACATTCCTAGCGGGAGGCACAGATACGCAGTATTTT.

The V call is TRBV20-1, the J call TRBJ2-5; D gene uncertain. V dropped 6 bases and J dropped 1 base, with 15 bases sitting between them. In germline, CDR1 is DFQATT, CDR2 SNEGSKA (reference sequence). This CDR3 spans 14 amino acids. As DNA, the CDR3 is TGCAGTGCCAGCATCCCCCAGAGCCAAGAGACCCAGTACTTC. Translated, it gives CSASIPQSQETQYF.

This clonotype was seen repeatedly, ten times or more. This chain uses TRBV4-3 with TRBJ1-3; 7 bases align to TRBD1. CDR1 is LGHNA and CDR2 is YSLEER in the germline V gene. The CDR3 sequence is 15 residues long. V gave up 6 bases and J gave up 3 bases; unmatched junction bases: 8. For the CDR3, the DNA is TGCGCCAGCAGGCACCTTACAGGGGTTGGAAACACCATATATTTT. Translating gives CASRHLTGVGNTIYF.

Many counts were recorded for this clonotype. The rearrangement joins TRBV7-9 to TRBJ2-7; maybe TRBD1 (5 bases). This CDR3 is 16 amino acids long. Per the germline V gene, CDR1 is SEHNR and CDR2 is FQNEAQ (reference sequence). Trimming removed 0 bases at V and 0 bases at J, with 12 bases between. DNA for the CDR3: TGTGCCAGCAGCTTAGCCGTGGGGCAGAGCTCCTACGAGCAGTACTTC. Its protein product is CASSLAVGQSSYEQYF. The whole variable domain, filled in from reference TRBV7-9 and TRBJ2-7, reads DTGVSQNPRHKITKRGQNVTFRCDPISEHNRLYWYRQTLGQGPEFLTYFQNEAQLEKSRLLSDRFSAERPKGSFSTLEIQRTEQGDSAMYLCASSLAVGQSSYEQYFGPGTRLTVT.

This clonotype was seen ten or more times. CDR3: CSASGRADEQFF. The CDR3 nucleotides are TGCAGTGCTAGCGGGAGGGCCGATGAGCAGTTCTTC. The chain joins TRBV20-1 to TRBJ2-1, with 8 nucleotides matching TRBD2. CDR1 and CDR2 (germline): DFQATT, SNEGSKA (reference sequence). J gave up 8 bases and V 3 bases, and 3 bases lay outside the gene matches. The CDR3 contains 12 residues.

This clonotype was counted at least ten times. The V gene is TRBV12-3 or TRBV12-4, the J gene TRBJ1-4; D uncertain. This CDR3 spans 15 amino acids. The V end was cut by 6 bases, the J end by 5 bases, with 16 bases between. CDR3 bases: TGTGCCAGCAGCAATTTCCGGGCCACGAATGAAAAACTGTTTTTT. Translated, it gives CASSNFRATNEKLFF.

This clonotype was detected many times. This chain links TRBV29-1 with TRBJ1-2; no firm D call. From germline, CDR1 is SQVTM and CDR2 ANQGSEA. With 6 bases removed from V and 8 bases from J, the gap between germline ends came to 28 bases. CDR3 length: 16 amino acids. CDR3 loop: CSVSISKGVGLRGYTF. The CDR3 DNA sequence: TGCAGCGTCTCAATATCCAAAGGTGTAGGCCTCAGGGGCTACACCTTC.

This clonotype was seen repeatedly, ten times or more. J is TRBJ2-5 and V is TRBV3-1; D gene ambiguous. From germline, CDR1 is LGHDT and CDR2 YNNKEL (reference sequence). V lost 0 bases and J 7 bases, leaving 6 bases between the germline ends. This CDR3 has 12 residues. CDR3 residues: CASSQDKATQYF. The CDR3 DNA reads as TGTGCCAGCAGCCAAGATAAGGCGACCCAGTACTTC.

This clonotype was observed many times. This chain links TRBV29-1 with TRBJ2-3; 9 bases are a match to TRBD2. CDR3 size: 18 residues. After removal of 4 bases from V and 4 bases from J, the junction contained 18 bases not matched to a gene. Germline lookup yields CDR1 SQVTM and CDR2 ANQGSEA. The CDR3 region has the DNA TGCAGCGTTGCGGCTAGCGGGAATACGGGACTCAGGGCAGATACGCAGTATTTT. Protein product: CSVAASGNTGLRADTQYF.

The DNA for the CDR3 is TGCAGTGCTAGAGATGGTACGGCCGAGCAGTACTTC. It specifies CSARDGTAEQYF. The chain combines TRBV20-1 with TRBJ2-7; no firm D call. The V and J ends lost 0 bases and 6 bases respectively, with 9 bases between them. This CDR3 spans 12 amino acids. From germline, CDR1 is DFQATT and CDR2 SNEGSKA (reference sequence).

This clonotype was found many times. V gene TRBV29-1 combines with J gene TRBJ1-1, with no clear D. The V gene's germline CDR1 is SQVTM and CDR2 ANQGSEA. V was shortened by 2 bases and J by 0 bases, with 10 bases between the two germline ends. CDR3 size: 14 residues. This CDR3 is CSVEFGRLNTEAFF. CDR3 DNA sequence: TGCAGCGTTGAATTTGGGAGATTGAACACTGAAGCTTTCTTT.

At least ten counts were recorded for this clonotype. The rearrangement joins TRBV18 to TRBJ2-5; D call uncertain. The V and J ends lost 5 bases and 2 bases respectively, with 18 bases between them. Germline V CDR1 and CDR2: KGHSH, LQKENI. The CDR3 length is 16 residues. CDR3 sequence (DNA): TGTGCCAGCTCAGGTTCTCTGACGGTTTCTCAAGAGACCCAGTACTTC. The encoded protein is CASSGSLTVSQETQYF.

This clonotype showed up many times. This chain joins TRBV20-1 and TRBJ2-1; D not certain. The germline V gene encodes CDR1 DFQATT and CDR2 SNEGSKA (reference sequence). CDR3 size: 15 residues. V was pared by 6 bases and J by 2 bases, with 17 bases between. For the CDR3, the DNA is TGCAGTGCCCGAAACACTCTTTTCCCCTACAATGAGCAGTTCTTC. As protein: CSARNTLFPYNEQFF.

This clonotype was detected ten times or more. The CDR3 loop is CAISESWQKETQYF. The CDR3 DNA follows: TGTGCCATCAGTGAGTCTTGGCAAAAAGAGACCCAGTACTTC. The V and J genes are TRBV10-3 and TRBJ2-5; D is unclear. The CDR3 consists of 14 residues. V lost 0 bases, J lost 3 bases, and 8 bases lay in between. Germline CDR1 and CDR2: ENHRY and SYGVKD.

This clonotype showed up just a few times. The V gene is TRBV7-3, the J gene TRBJ2-1; 11 positions match TRBD2. Germline V gene lookup returns CDR1 SGHTA and CDR2 FQGTGA. V shed 3 bases and J 14 bases; nucleotides not matched to a gene: 9. The CDR3 length is 14 residues. The CDR3 DNA follows: TGTGCCAGCAGCTTTGGGCTAGCGGGAGGCTACGAGTTCTTC. Translating it yields CASSFGLAGGYEFF.

About this clonotype: A read error may account for a junction end that differs from germline. V and J are TRBV6-5 and TRBJ1-1; no clear D gene. From germline, CDR1 is MNHEY and CDR2 SVGAGI. This CDR3 comprises 13 residues. The CDR3 sequence: CACSYRHNSEAFF. CDR3 nucleotide sequence: TGTGCCTGCAGTTACCGACATAACTCTGAGGCTTTCTTT.